A single sample is the source of the 22 T cell receptor beta chains below, sequenced in a study of cytomegalovirus exposure and HLA in healthy donors. Both 60 Vbeta primers and 13 Jbeta primers went into the PCR. Profiled with immunoSEQ multiplex PCR; TCRdb holds only in-frame clones, not every one. This table holds about 150,000 clones, about 83% found once. Sequences were obtained from PBMCs. The receptors originated from a man aged 35 to 55 in good health and CMV-seropositive.

This clone was detected only a few times. One end of the junction does not line up with germline, which may come from a read error. The chain joins TRBV7-9 to TRBJ2-5, with 7 positions matching TRBD2. The germline gives CDR1 SEHNR, CDR2 FQNEAQ (reference sequence). The CDR3 totals 12 residues. The CDR3 DNA is TGTTCCAGCAGCTTAGAACAGCGGGACGGGTACTTC. It specifies CSSSLEQRDGYF.

This chain links TRBV11-2 with TRBJ1-6; D might be TRBD1 (6 bases). Per germline, CDR1 SGHAT and CDR2 FQNNGV. Trimming stripped 5 bases from V and 6 bases from J, with 20 bases between. This CDR3 has 17 amino acids. The CDR3, as DNA: TGTGCCAGCAGCCACTGGGACATAGGGGCGGGTAATTCACCCCTCCACTTT. Its protein is CASSHWDIGAGNSPLHF.

V is TRBV10-1 and J is TRBJ2-3; 8 positions match TRBD2. The V and J ends lost 6 bases and 3 bases, in that order; junction bases with no gene match: 17. CDR3 length equals 18 residues. Germline loops: CDR1 WNHNN, CDR2 SYGVQD (reference sequence). CDR3 sequence: CASRRHLAAGGATDTQYF. In DNA form, the CDR3 reads TGCGCCAGCAGAAGACACTTGGCCGCGGGAGGAGCGACAGATACGCAGTATTTT.

This rearrangement joins TRBV5-1 to TRBJ1-1; tentative D call: TRBD1 (5 bases). The CDR3 loop spans 15 amino acids. Looked up from germline, CDR1 is SGHRS and CDR2 is YFSETQ. V dropped 4 bases and J dropped 5 bases, with 18 bases sitting between them. The CDR3 is CASSPEGSGGTEAFF. The CDR3 DNA reads as TGCGCCAGCAGCCCGGAGGGGTCTGGGGGGACTGAAGCTTTCTTT.

This clone was seen a handful of times. The J gene is TRBJ1-1, the V gene TRBV19, with D perhaps TRBD1 (5 bases). Between the trimmed V and J ends, which lost 5 bases and 6 bases, there was a span of 7 bases. CDR3 length equals 11 residues. Germline V gene sequence: CDR1 LNHDA, CDR2 SQIVND (reference sequence). The CDR3 loop is CASSPGPEAFF. In DNA form, the CDR3 reads TGTGCCAGTAGTCCAGGGCCTGAAGCTTTCTTT.

The sample holds one count of this clone. This chain uses TRBV18 with TRBJ1-3; 7 bases agree with TRBD1. CDR3 length equals 16 residues. Losses at the gene ends were 2 bases for V and 0 bases for J; bases not matched to a gene: 4. CDR1 KGHSH and CDR2 LQKENI come from the germline V gene. CDR3 sequence: CASSPTGAFSGNTIYF. For the CDR3, the DNA is TGTGCCAGCTCACCAACAGGGGCCTTCTCTGGAAACACCATATATTTT.

V gene TRBV11-2 combines with J gene TRBJ2-5; 7 bases are a match to TRBD1. Germline V gives CDR1 SGHAT, CDR2 FQNNGV. V trimming: 6 bases; J trimming: 5 bases; junction bases outside the gene matches: 6. This CDR3 region has 13 residues. The CDR3 bases are TGTGCCAGCAGACAGACAGGGTGGGAGACCCAGTACTTC. Protein sequence: CASRQTGWETQYF. The variable domain in full, completed from reference TRBV11-2 and TRBJ2-5, reads EAGVAQSPRYKIIEKRQSVAFWCNPISGHATLYWYQQILGQGPKLLIQFQNNGVVDDSQLPKDRFSAERLKGVDSTLKIQPAKLEDSAVYLCASRQTGWETQYFGPGTRLLVL.

The CDR3 is CASSANGDTQYF. For the CDR3, the DNA is TGTGCCAGCAGCGCCAACGGGGATACGCAGTATTTT. This rearrangement joins TRBV7-3 to TRBJ2-3; D gene unclear. CDR1 and CDR2 from the germline V gene are SGHTA and FQGTGA. The CDR3 covers 12 residues. Deletions cut 5 bases from V and 6 bases from J, with 9 bases between.

This rearrangement joins TRBV4-3 to TRBJ1-2; the match to TRBD1 covers 9 bases. Per germline, CDR1 LGHNA and CDR2 YSLEER. The length of the CDR3 is 17 residues. Trimming at V came to 0 bases and at J to 5 bases, leaving 10 bases not matched to a gene. Written as DNA, the CDR3 is TGCGCCAGCAGCCAAGATCGGCGAACCGGGACAGGGTATGGCTACACCTTC. Its translation: CASSQDRRTGTGYGYTF.

This chain uses TRBV7-6 with TRBJ2-1; D call uncertain. Germline CDR1 is SGHVS and CDR2 is FNYEAQ. Deletions cut 1 base from V and 2 bases from J, with 9 bases between. The CDR3 extends over 15 amino acids. As DNA, the CDR3 is TGTGCCAGCAGCTTAGTTTTAGCAGCCTACAATGAGCAGTTCTTC. Translated: CASSLVLAAYNEQFF. Filled out from reference TRBV7-6 and TRBJ2-1, the complete variable domain reads GAGVSQSPRYKVTKRGQDVALRCDPISGHVSLYWYRQALGQGPEFLTYFNYEAQQDKSGLPNDRFSAERPEGSISTLTIQRTEQRDSAMYRCASSLVLAAYNEQFFGPGTRLTVL.

This clone was observed a single time. The genes are TRBV7-9 and TRBJ2-5; 7 bases agree with TRBD1. The V and J ends lost 5 bases and 1 base, in that order; junction bases with no gene match: 4. This CDR3 spans 14 amino acids. Looked up from germline, CDR1 is SEHNR and CDR2 is FQNEAQ (reference sequence). CDR3 sequence: CASSRTGVQETQYF. The DNA for the CDR3 is TGTGCCAGCAGCCGTACAGGGGTCCAAGAGACCCAGTACTTC. The full variable domain, rest sourced from reference TRBV7-9 and TRBJ2-5, is DTGVSQNPRHKITKRGQNVTFRCDPISEHNRLYWYRQTLGQGPEFLTYFQNEAQLEKSRLLSDRFSAERPKGSFSTLEIQRTEQGDSAMYLCASSRTGVQETQYFGPGTRLLVL.

This clone was found a few times. This sequence joins TRBV25-1 and TRBJ2-1, with a weak D call TRBD1 (6 bases). The CDR3 covers 18 residues. Germline CDR1 is MGHDK and CDR2 is SYGVNS. The ends were cut back, 3 bases at V and 3 bases at J, with 21 bases in the middle. CDR3 region: CASSDLQPGAHHYNEQFF. The CDR3 DNA reads as TGTGCCAGCAGTGACCTCCAACCAGGGGCCCACCACTACAATGAGCAGTTCTTC.

J is TRBJ2-3 and V is TRBV4-2; TRBD2 matches 12 bases. This CDR3 contains 17 residues. Germline-derived CDR1 and CDR2 are LGHNA and YNFKEQ. The V gene end was trimmed by 2 bases and the J gene end by 2 bases; junction bases not matched to a gene: 5. This chain's CDR3 is CASSQLTSGRNTDTQYF. CDR3 sequence (DNA): TGTGCCAGCAGCCAACTAACTAGCGGGAGGAACACAGATACGCAGTATTTT.

The chain recombines TRBV9 with TRBJ1-3; D is ambiguous. This CDR3 contains 12 residues. The V gene lost 5 bases and the J gene lost 10 bases, with 13 bases spanning the gap. CDR1 is SGDLS, CDR2 YYNGEE, per germline. The CDR3 loop reads CASSMEWSTIYF. Written as DNA, the CDR3 is TGTGCCAGCAGTATGGAGTGGTCAACCATATATTTT.

The chain is built from TRBV5-1 and TRBJ2-2; TRBD1 matches 7 bases. There are 15 residues in the CDR3. The V segment lost 3 bases and the J segment 0 bases; nucleotides outside the gene matches: 2. The germline gives CDR1 SGHRS, CDR2 YFSETQ. The CDR3 sequence: CASSWTGSNTGELFF. CDR3 nucleotide sequence: TGCGCCAGCAGCTGGACAGGCTCGAACACCGGGGAGCTGTTTTTT.

The V gene is TRBV28, the J gene TRBJ2-4; D gene ambiguous. Germline values: CDR1 MDHEN, CDR2 SYDVKM. The CDR3 has 12 amino acids. V gave up 8 bases and J gave up 0 bases, with 5 bases separating them. The DNA of the CDR3 is TGTGCCAGCGCAGAAGCCAAAAACATTCAGTACTTC. This codes for CASAEAKNIQYF.

J is TRBJ1-1 and V is TRBV5-4; D might be TRBD1 (6 bases). From germline, CDR1 is SGHNT and CDR2 YYREEE (reference sequence). Trimming removed 3 bases at V and 7 bases at J, with 13 bases between. CDR3 length equals 13 residues. Here the CDR3 DNA reads TGTGCCAGCAGCTCGATCCTACAGGGTGAAGCTTTCTTT. Its translation is CASSSILQGEAFF.

The CDR3 DNA reads TGTGCCAGCAGCCCACCAGGGGGGACGACCCAGTACTTC. Protein product: CASSPPGGTTQYF. This sequence joins TRBV7-3 and TRBJ2-5, with D possibly TRBD1 on 7 matching bases. Germline CDR1 reads SGHTA; CDR2 reads FQGTGA. Trimming removed 5 bases at V and 7 bases at J, with 14 bases between. The CDR3 extends over 13 amino acids.

This CDR3 reads CASSTGTGFGELFF. CDR3 nucleotides: TGTGCCAGCAGTACCGGGACAGGTTTCGGGGAGCTGTTTTTT. The gene calls are TRBV7-9 and TRBJ2-2; 8 bases line up with TRBD1. Per germline, CDR1 SEHNR and CDR2 FQNEAQ (reference sequence). The CDR3 has 14 residues. V shed 6 bases and J 7 bases; nucleotides not matched to a gene: 7.

CDR3 in amino acids: CASSGSGTEAFF. DNA for the CDR3: TGTGCCAGCAGTGGGAGTGGCACTGAAGCTTTCTTT. The rearrangement links TRBV28 to TRBJ1-1; D remains ambiguous. The CDR3 spans 12 residues. Trimming shortened V by 5 bases and J by 4 bases, and 8 bases separated the two germline ends. Germline V gene sequence: CDR1 MDHEN, CDR2 SYDVKM.

The chain employs TRBV27 and TRBJ2-7; D remains unclear. V was pared by 2 bases and J by 1 base, with 12 bases between. The CDR3 has 15 amino acids. Germline V gene sequence: CDR1 MNHEY, CDR2 SMNVEV (reference sequence). The CDR3 nucleotides are TGTGCCAGCAGTTTAGTAGCTGCCCCTTCCTACGAGCAGTACTTC. It translates to CASSLVAAPSYEQYF.

J is TRBJ1-6 and V is TRBV27, with a tentative D call TRBD1 (5 bases). The CDR3 length is 16 residues. V lost 2 bases and J 10 bases, leaving 18 bases between the germline ends. The germline CDR1 and CDR2 sequences are MNHEY and SMNVEV (reference sequence). DNA of the CDR3: TGTGCCAGCAGTTTAGGCCTTCACGGAGGGACCTCACCCCTCCACTTT. This sequence encodes CASSLGLHGGTSPLHF.